The 19 T cell receptor beta chains reported below all come from one sample, sequenced in a study of T cell clones after liver transplantation. Clones were sequenced by immunoSEQ multiplex PCR, and TCRdb holds only the in-frame ones, with some missing. Here the sample spans about 51,000 clones, 70% to 90% being singletons. The sequencing here drew on CD8+ T cells from blood, taken 12 months after liver transplant. The receptors derive from a human patient who received a liver transplant. Some T cells may have come from the graft donor.

The gene calls are TRBV7-9 and TRBJ1-1; D is unresolved. There are 14 residues in the CDR3. Germline V gives CDR1 SEHNR, CDR2 FQNEAQ (reference sequence). V gave up 1 base and J gave up 1 base, with 7 bases separating them. The CDR3 nucleotides are TGTGCCAGCAGCTTAGAGGCAGGGAACACTGAAGCTTTCTTT. Its protein product is CASSLEAGNTEAFF.

Comments on this clone: Other nucleotide sequences in the sample specify the same CDR3. The rearrangement joins TRBV9 to TRBJ2-2; TRBD1 aligns across 7 bases. Germline V CDR1 and CDR2: SGDLS, YYNGEE. The CDR3 totals 15 residues. The trim removed 0 bases at V and 6 bases at J, leaving 5 bases unmatched. The CDR3 DNA follows: TGTGCCAGCAGCGTAGAGCAGGGGGTTTCCGGGGAGCTGTTTTTT. Protein: CASSVEQGVSGELFF.

This sequence joins TRBV4-1 and TRBJ2-1, with TRBD2 matching over 8 bases. The CDR3 is 18 residues long. The V and J ends lost 0 bases and 4 bases, in that order; junction bases with no gene match: 11. Germline values: CDR1 MGHRA, CDR2 YSYEKL. In nucleotides, the CDR3 is TGCGCCAGCAGCCAAGATGAAGCGGGAGCGGGTTCTTACAATGAGCAGTTCTTC. This sequence encodes CASSQDEAGAGSYNEQFF.

The rearrangement links TRBV28 to TRBJ1-1; D is undetermined. CDR1 and CDR2 (germline): MDHEN, SYDVKM. The CDR3 runs to 10 residues. Trimming shortened V by 6 bases and J by 4 bases, and 3 bases separated the two germline ends. The CDR3 nucleotides are TGTGCCAGCAGGGGCACTGAAGCTTTCTTT. It translates to CASRGTEAFF.

The gene calls are TRBV27 and TRBJ2-7; D is unresolved. This CDR3 spans 12 amino acids. Germline V gene lookup returns CDR1 MNHEY and CDR2 SMNVEV (reference sequence). V lost 6 bases, J lost 1 base, and 7 bases lay in between. This chain's CDR3 is CASRDGSYEQYF. In DNA form, the CDR3 reads TGTGCCAGCAGGGACGGTTCCTACGAGCAGTACTTC.

The chain links TRBV7-9 to TRBJ1-1, with a possible D match to TRBD1 (5 bases). Between the trimmed V and J ends, which lost 3 bases and 5 bases, there was a span of 22 bases. The CDR3 is 17 residues long. The germline V gene encodes CDR1 SEHNR and CDR2 FQNEAQ (reference sequence). The DNA for the CDR3 is TGTGCCAGCAGCTTGGAGGGGCCTGGCTTTTTGAGGACTGAAGCTTTCTTT. Translation: CASSLEGPGFLRTEAFF.

This rearrangement joins TRBV4-3 to TRBJ1-5; TRBD1 is a possible D gene (6 bases). Germline V lookup: CDR1 LGHNA, CDR2 YSLEER. Deletions cut 4 bases from V and 7 bases from J, with 17 bases between. The CDR3 has 15 amino acids. CDR3 nucleotide sequence: TGCGCCAGCAGCCCGGGAGGGGGGCAGAAACAGCCCCAGCATTTT. It yields the protein CASSPGGGQKQPQHF.

The chain links TRBV5-6 to TRBJ2-7; D possibly uses TRBD1 or TRBD2 (5 bases each). The germline CDR1 and CDR2 sequences are SGHDT and YYEEEE. V shed 4 bases and J shed 6 bases, with 14 bases lying between them. This CDR3 contains 13 residues. This CDR3 is CASSPGAQGEQYF. DNA for the CDR3: TGTGCCAGCAGCCCCGGGGCCCAAGGCGAGCAGTACTTC.

This clone was seen only a few times. V usage is TRBV13 and J usage is TRBJ2-7; no reliable D call. CDR1 is PRHDT and CDR2 is FYEKMQ in the germline V gene (reference sequence). The CDR3 consists of 13 residues. Between the trimmed V and J ends, which lost 0 bases and 4 bases, there was a span of 7 bases. The CDR3 nucleotides read TGTGCCAGCAGCTTAGGCCGGAGATACGAGCAGTACTTC. Amino acids: CASSLGRRYEQYF.

V usage is TRBV18 and J usage is TRBJ2-1; no reliable D call. V shed 2 bases and J shed 4 bases, with 9 bases lying between them. Germline-derived CDR1 and CDR2 are KGHSH and LQKENI. The CDR3 spans 14 residues. For the CDR3, the DNA is TGTGCCAGCTCACCAAACTTCCTGTACAATGAGCAGTTCTTC. Its protein is CASSPNFLYNEQFF.

The V and J genes are TRBV28 and TRBJ1-2; D call uncertain. The V and J ends lost 3 bases and 8 bases respectively, with 10 bases between them. The CDR3 is made up of 12 amino acids. Germline CDR1 is MDHEN and CDR2 is SYDVKM. The CDR3 region is CASSFPLRGYTF. The CDR3 region has the DNA TGTGCCAGCAGTTTCCCCCTAAGGGGCTACACCTTC.

Written as DNA, the CDR3 is TGTGCCAGCAGCCCCCGCGAGGCGGCTGAAGCTTTCTTT. As protein: CASSPREAAEAFF. The chain carries TRBV13 and TRBJ1-1; D is unresolved. Per the germline V gene, CDR1 is PRHDT and CDR2 is FYEKMQ (reference sequence). This CDR3 comprises 13 residues. Trimming pared 5 bases from V and 6 bases from J, leaving 13 bases between.

The rearrangement joins TRBV25-1 to TRBJ2-7, with D unclear. The germline V gene encodes CDR1 MGHDK and CDR2 SYGVNS. V lost 4 bases, J lost 6 bases, and 7 bases lay in between. There are 11 residues in the CDR3. CDR3 loop: CASSAHSEQYF. CDR3 DNA sequence: TGTGCCAGCAGTGCCCATTCCGAGCAGTACTTC.

CDR3 DNA: TGCGCCACCTCAGGGCAGGGGGCGAACGGGGAGCTGTTTTTT. This translates into CATSGQGANGELFF. The V gene is TRBV4-1, the J gene TRBJ2-2, with TRBD1 matching over 8 bases. Germline CDR1 reads MGHRA; CDR2 reads YSYEKL. The V and J ends lost 10 bases and 7 bases, in that order; junction bases with no gene match: 11. The CDR3 is 14 amino acids.

The gene calls are TRBV5-1 and TRBJ2-3; weak D call: TRBD2 (5 bases). The V end was cut by 4 bases, the J end by 2 bases, with 11 bases between. Looked up from germline, CDR1 is SGHRS and CDR2 is YFSETQ. The length of the CDR3 is 14 residues. This CDR3 is CASSPPGNTDTQYF. The CDR3 DNA reads as TGCGCCAGCAGCCCCCCGGGGAACACAGATACGCAGTATTTT.

This chain connects TRBV27 to TRBJ1-1, with 7 bases identical to TRBD1. Germline CDR1 MNHEY, CDR2 SMNVEV (reference sequence). The junction had 3 bases not matched to a gene; V was cut back by 4 bases and J by 1 base. There are 14 residues in the CDR3. The chain's CDR3 is CASSSTGTNTEAFF. The CDR3 bases are TGTGCCAGCAGTTCGACAGGGACGAACACTGAAGCTTTCTTT.

This clone was detected once. The chain carries TRBV4-3 and TRBJ1-2; tentatively, D is TRBD1 (5 bases). CDR1 is LGHNA, CDR2 YSLEER, per germline. Trimming stripped 0 bases from V and 8 bases from J, with 28 bases between. CDR3 length equals 19 residues. The CDR3 spells CASSQESVRNRPDPWGYTF. The CDR3 DNA follows: TGCGCCAGCAGCCAAGAGAGTGTGCGGAACAGGCCGGATCCGTGGGGCTACACCTTC.

The rearrangement links TRBV5-1 to TRBJ2-7, with 9 bases aligning to TRBD2. The CDR3 length is 15 residues. V trimming: 0 bases; J trimming: 3 bases; junction bases outside the gene matches: 4. Germline V lookup: CDR1 SGHRS, CDR2 YFSETQ. The CDR3, as DNA: TGCGCCAGCAGCTTGGCCGGGACTAGCATCTACGAGCAGTACTTC. Protein sequence: CASSLAGTSIYEQYF.

The chain links TRBV6-6 to TRBJ1-3; D not resolved. The CDR3 runs 12 residues. In germline, CDR1 is MNHNY, CDR2 SVGAGI (reference sequence). V lost 6 bases and J lost 4, with 7 bases in between. The CDR3 sequence is CASRLVGNTIYF. In DNA form, the CDR3 reads TGTGCCAGCAGGCTCGTCGGAAACACCATATATTTT.